Listed below are T cell receptor beta chains from one sample, sequenced in a study of blood T cell repertoires in COVID-19. Method: immunoSEQ multiplex PCR; TCRdb's copy keeps in-frame clones and lacks some. The sample comprises about 250,000 clones, roughly 87% of which are singletons, and about 3% rests with the top ten. Sequences were obtained from peripheral blood. The receptors here all came from a man aged 18-30 years with active or convalescent COVID-19. Each CDR3 is given without its conserved first and last residue. Each record gives: V gene, J gene, CDR3 protein.

TRBV6-5	TRBJ2-5	ASSTRLAEETQY
TRBV11-2	TRBJ1-1	ASSPGANRVSDEAF
TRBV2	TRBJ2-5	ASTGTSQETQY
TRBV4-3	TRBJ2-3	ASSRTGGQGSDTQY
TRBV5-8	TRBJ1-4	ASSTPGQGNEKLF
TRBV3-1/TRBV3-2	TRBJ2-7	ASSEGTPLEQY
TRBV6-6	TRBJ2-7	ASSKPGQGLYEQY
TRBV4-3	TRBJ1-1	ASSQVGVGGTGYTEAF
TRBV9	TRBJ1-4	ASSAPGLDLF
TRBV29-1	TRBJ1-2	SAATGSANGYT
TRBV19	TRBJ2-7	ASSPQGGAVPYEQY
TRBV2	TRBJ1-2	ASSVLAADLGGYT
TRBV5-5	TRBJ2-2	ASSTYSPTNTGELF
TRBV28	TRBJ2-2	ASSTFWGHTGELF
TRBV6-2/TRBV6-3	TRBJ1-2	ASSHNYHRDGYT
TRBV7-2	TRBJ2-6	ASRQSLAGANVLT
TRBV28	TRBJ1-1	ASSLSNQGGTEAF
TRBV12-3/TRBV12-4	TRBJ2-7	ASSLARSREQY
TRBV5-4	TRBJ2-7	ASSFWPPVEQY
TRBV18	TRBJ1-2	ASSPPEGGLDGYT
TRBV19	TRBJ2-3	ASSGGVTDTQY
TRBV7-6	TRBJ1-1	ASSQRQGMNTEAF
TRBV11-2	TRBJ2-7	ASSVARHASYEQY
TRBV21-1	TRBJ1-1	ASQGAHFTEAF
TRBV5-6	TRBJ2-7	ASSGTGGQSHEQY
TRBV6-5	TRBJ2-7	ASQGLYEQY
TRBV6-5	TRBJ2-7	ASTGVTPYEQY
TRBV20-1	TRBJ1-2	SATTGEGYT
TRBV21-1	TRBJ1-5	ASSNDRGTNNQPQH
TRBV27	TRBJ1-6	ASSLTDLTYNSPLH
TRBV25-1	TRBJ2-3	ASSPVGPASTDTQY
TRBV19	TRBJ1-1	ASSGRGRGLEAF
TRBV18	TRBJ2-1	ASSPSSGGYNEQF
TRBV25-1	TRBJ2-7	ASSDSGQTSYEQY
TRBV4-3	TRBJ1-2	ASSQDAGVVYGYT
TRBV5-5	TRBJ1-2	ASSLGALSVSGYT
TRBV3-1/TRBV3-2	TRBJ2-7	ASSQYPAGEYEQY
TRBV15	TRBJ2-5	ATSRSRDRGETQY
TRBV19	TRBJ1-5	ASRVDKYQPQH
TRBV11-2	TRBJ2-7	ASSKRVTVVPYEQY
TRBV4-3	TRBJ1-1	ASSQVTVNTEAF
TRBV3-1/TRBV3-2	TRBJ1-5	ASSQSDRGNQPQH